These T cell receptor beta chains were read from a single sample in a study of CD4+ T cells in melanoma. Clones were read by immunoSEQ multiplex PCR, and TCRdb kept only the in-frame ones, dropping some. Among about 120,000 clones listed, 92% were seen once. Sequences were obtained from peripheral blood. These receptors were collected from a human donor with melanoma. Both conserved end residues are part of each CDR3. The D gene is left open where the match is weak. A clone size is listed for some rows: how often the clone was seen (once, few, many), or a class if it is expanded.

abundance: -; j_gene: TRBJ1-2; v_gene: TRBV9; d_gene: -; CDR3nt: TGTGCCAGCAGCGTACAGGGGACTAACTATGGCTACACCTTC; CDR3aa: CASSVQGTNYGYTF
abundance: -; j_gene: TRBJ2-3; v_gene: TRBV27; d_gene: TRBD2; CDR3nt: TGTGCCAGCAGTCTATTAGCGGGAGGCACAGATACGCAGTATTTT; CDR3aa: CASSLLAGGTDTQYF
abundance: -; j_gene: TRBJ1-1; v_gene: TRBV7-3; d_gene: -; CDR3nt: TGTGCCAGCAGCTTAACGACGAACACTGAAGCTTTCTTT; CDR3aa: CASSLTTNTEAFF
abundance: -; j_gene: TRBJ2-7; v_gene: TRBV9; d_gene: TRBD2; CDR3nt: TGTGCCAGCAGCGGGGCTAGCGGGATAGGCTACGAGCAGTACTTC; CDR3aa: CASSGASGIGYEQYF
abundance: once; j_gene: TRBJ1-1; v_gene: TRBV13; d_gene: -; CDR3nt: TGTGCCAGCGGGACCCGGCGGTCCTACACTGAAGCTTTCTTT; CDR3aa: CASGTRRSYTEAFF
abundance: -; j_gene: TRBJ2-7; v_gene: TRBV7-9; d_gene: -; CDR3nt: TGTGCCAGCAGCTTAGGAGGGCAGGTGAGCTCCTACGAGCAGTACTTC; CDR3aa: CASSLGGQVSSYEQYF
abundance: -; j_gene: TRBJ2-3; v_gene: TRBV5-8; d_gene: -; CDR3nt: TGTGCCAGCAGCCTTACGAGGGGGAGCGCTAGCACAGATACGCAGTATTTT; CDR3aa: CASSLTRGSASTDTQYF
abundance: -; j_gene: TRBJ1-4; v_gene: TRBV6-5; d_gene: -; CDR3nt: TGTGCCAGCAGTTACTCGTCCTTAAATGAAAAACTGTTTTTT; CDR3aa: CASSYSSLNEKLFF
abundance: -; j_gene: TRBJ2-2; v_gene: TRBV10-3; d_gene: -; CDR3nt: TGTGCCATCAGGCTCCCCGGGTCCAACACCGGGGAGCTGTTTTTT; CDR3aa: CAIRLPGSNTGELFF
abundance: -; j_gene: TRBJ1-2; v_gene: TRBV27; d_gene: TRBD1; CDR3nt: TGTGCCAGCAGTCCCCGCGCCAGGGGGCAGGGTGGCTACACCTTC; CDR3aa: CASSPRARGQGGYTF
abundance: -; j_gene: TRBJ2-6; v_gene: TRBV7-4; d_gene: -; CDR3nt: TGTGCCAGCAGCTCACAAAGTCGGGCCAACGTCCTGACTTTC; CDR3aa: CASSSQSRANVLTF
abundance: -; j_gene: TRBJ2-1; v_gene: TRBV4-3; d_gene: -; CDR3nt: TGCGCCAGCAGCCAAGATCGTGGAGGGATTGGTCAGTTCTTC; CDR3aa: CASSQDRGGIGQFF
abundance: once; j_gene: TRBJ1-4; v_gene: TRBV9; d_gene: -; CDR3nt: TGTGCCAGCAGCGTAGCCCTAAGCACTAATGAAAAACTGTTTTTT; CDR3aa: CASSVALSTNEKLFF
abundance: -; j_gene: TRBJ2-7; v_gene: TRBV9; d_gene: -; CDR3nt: TGTGCCAGCAGCGTAGCAGACTCCCTCGAGCAGTACTTC; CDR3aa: CASSVADSLEQYF
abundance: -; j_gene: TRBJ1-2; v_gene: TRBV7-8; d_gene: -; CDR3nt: TGTGCCAGCAGCTTAGGACAGGCAGGAGGCTACACCTTC; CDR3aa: CASSLGQAGGYTF
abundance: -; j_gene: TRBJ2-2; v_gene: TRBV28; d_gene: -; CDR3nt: TGTGCCAGCAGCTCGTACACCGGGGAGCTGTTTTTT; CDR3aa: CASSSYTGELFF
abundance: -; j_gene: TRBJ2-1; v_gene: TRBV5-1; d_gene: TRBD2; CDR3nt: TGCGCCAGCAGCTTGGCCATTTCCGCGGGAGGGGATGAGCAGTTCTTC; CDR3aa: CASSLAISAGGDEQFF
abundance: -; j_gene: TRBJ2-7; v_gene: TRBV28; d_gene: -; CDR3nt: TGTGCCAGCAGTTCACCGGGACTCGATACCTACGAGCAGTACTTC; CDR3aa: CASSSPGLDTYEQYF
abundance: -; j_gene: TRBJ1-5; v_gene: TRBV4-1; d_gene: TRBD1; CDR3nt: TGCGCCAGCAGCCAAGAATCGACAGGGCATCAGCCCCAGCATTTT; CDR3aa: CASSQESTGHQPQHF
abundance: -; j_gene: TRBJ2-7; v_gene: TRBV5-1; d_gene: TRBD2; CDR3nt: TGCGCCAGCAGTACCAGCGGGAGCTCCTACGAGCAGTACTTC; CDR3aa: CASSTSGSSYEQYF
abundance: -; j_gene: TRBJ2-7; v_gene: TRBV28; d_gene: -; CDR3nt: TGTGCCAGCAGTCGAACCAGGGGACCCAGCTCCTACGAGCAGTACTTC; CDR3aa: CASSRTRGPSSYEQYF
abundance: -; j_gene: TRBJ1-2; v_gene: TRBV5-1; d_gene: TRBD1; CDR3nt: TGCGCCAGCAGCCCGGGACAGGGATATAGCTACACCTTC; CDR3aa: CASSPGQGYSYTF
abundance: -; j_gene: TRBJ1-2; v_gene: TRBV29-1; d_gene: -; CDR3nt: TGCAGCACGAGGGTGGGTGAATATGGCTACACCTTC; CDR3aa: CSTRVGEYGYTF
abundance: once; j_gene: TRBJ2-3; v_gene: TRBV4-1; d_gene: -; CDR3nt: TGCGCCAGCAGCCCTTCTGGACGGAGCACAGATACGCAGTATTTT; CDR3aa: CASSPSGRSTDTQYF
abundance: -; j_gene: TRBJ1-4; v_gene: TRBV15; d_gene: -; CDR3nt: TGTGCCACCAGCAGTTACAGGGCGGGGAATGAAAAACTGTTTTTT; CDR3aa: CATSSYRAGNEKLFF
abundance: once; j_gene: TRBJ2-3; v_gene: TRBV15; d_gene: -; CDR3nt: TGTGCCACCAGCAGAGATAGGGCGTCGGGCGATACGCAGTATTTT; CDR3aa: CATSRDRASGDTQYF